The 23 T cell receptor beta chains given below trace back to one sample, sequenced in a study of T cell responses to AZD1222 COVID-19 vaccine. Assay used: immunoSEQ multiplex PCR; TCRdb lists only in-frame clones, some missing. The table shows about 100,000 clones, with roughly nine tenths occurring only once. This material consisted of peripheral blood, taken on day 0 of AZD1222 vaccination. Source of these receptors: an adult in good health.

V and J are TRBV5-1 and TRBJ2-1; possible D gene TRBD2, 5 bases. Germline V gene lookup returns CDR1 SGHRS and CDR2 YFSETQ. Trimming left V 4 bases short and J 7 bases short, with 9 bases between. This CDR3 spans 12 amino acids. The CDR3 region has the DNA TGCGCCAGCAGCCATCGGGGAAATGAGCAGTTCTTC. It yields the protein CASSHRGNEQFF.

The rearrangement uses TRBV4-3 and TRBJ1-1, with a weak D call TRBD1 (5 bases). Germline V gene lookup returns CDR1 LGHNA and CDR2 YSLEER. The V gene lost 0 bases and the J gene lost 6 bases, with 17 bases spanning the gap. This CDR3 region has 16 residues. In DNA, the CDR3 is TGCGCCAGCAGCCAAGAAGTGGGTAGGGCCAGGGCTGAAGCTTTCTTT. This translates into CASSQEVGRARAEAFF.

The rearrangement links TRBV7-9 to TRBJ2-7; D is unclear. The germline V and J ends were trimmed by 5 bases and 0 bases, with 17 bases remaining between them. The germline gives CDR1 SEHNR, CDR2 FQNEAQ (reference sequence). This CDR3 comprises 16 residues. CDR3 DNA sequence: TGTGCCAGCAGCCCCCTTAGATTAACCGACTCCTACGAGCAGTACTTC. Its protein product is CASSPLRLTDSYEQYF.

A remark on this clone: This specimen includes other DNA sequences encoding the same CDR3. The chain couples TRBV4-1 to TRBJ1-5, with 7 bases lining up with TRBD1. CDR1 MGHRA and CDR2 YSYEKL come from the germline V gene. Trimming removed 1 base from V and 2 bases from J; junction bases left unmatched: 2. The CDR3 sequence is 15 residues long. The chain's CDR3 is CASSQGTGGNQPQHF. As DNA, the CDR3 is TGCGCCAGCAGCCAAGGCACAGGGGGCAATCAGCCCCAGCATTTT.

V gene TRBV30 combines with J gene TRBJ2-2, with D perhaps TRBD2 (6 bases). Looked up from germline, CDR1 is GTSNPN and CDR2 is SVGIG (reference sequence). V was trimmed by 4 bases and J by 3 bases, leaving 21 bases between them. The CDR3 length is 17 residues. The CDR3 bases are TGTGCCTGGATTCTGGGGCCTTTTGGCGGGGACACCGGGGAGCTGTTTTTT. Translation: CAWILGPFGGDTGELFF.

The chain has TRBV15 and TRBJ1-3; D call uncertain. Germline CDR1 is LNHNV and CDR2 is YYDKDF (reference sequence). CDR3 size: 16 residues. V was cut by 2 bases and J by 0 bases, with 11 bases left in between. In nucleotides, the CDR3 is TGTGCCACCAGCAGAACCCAGGTAGACTCTGGAAACACCATATATTTT. Protein sequence: CATSRTQVDSGNTIYF.

In regard to this clone: This may come from a read error, since a much larger clone is one base off. This chain links TRBV5-8 with TRBJ1-5; D ambiguous. The CDR3 spans 11 residues. The germline gives CDR1 SGHTS, CDR2 YDEGEE. The CDR3 protein is CASSLVQPQHF. CDR3 nucleotides: TGTGCCAGCAGTTTGGTTCAGCCCCAGCATTTT.

About this clone: Other DNA sequences in the same sample also yield this CDR3. The J gene is TRBJ2-7, the V gene TRBV7-2, with D hard to call. Trimming took off 5 bases at V and 2 bases at J, with 7 bases between the two ends. This CDR3 spans 12 amino acids. Germline CDR1 SGHTA, CDR2 FQGNSA. DNA for the CDR3: TGTGCCAGCAGCCTAGGCGCCTACGAGCAGTACTTC. This encodes CASSLGAYEQYF.

The V gene is TRBV30, the J gene TRBJ2-7, with 7 bases that match TRBD2. This CDR3 is 16 amino acids long. J lost 2 bases, V lost 3 bases, and 13 bases had no gene match. The germline gives CDR1 GTSNPN, CDR2 SVGIG (reference sequence). The CDR3 nucleotides are TGTGCCTGGAGGATCCCGGGCGGGGGAGGGGCCTACGAGCAGTACTTC. As protein: CAWRIPGGGGAYEQYF.

The genes are TRBV9 and TRBJ2-3; D uncertain. The CDR3 is made up of 15 amino acids. The V gene's germline CDR1 is SGDLS and CDR2 YYNGEE. Trimming cost V 0 bases and J 3 bases, with 11 bases left between them. The CDR3 DNA sequence: TGTGCCAGCAGCGTAGTAGGTAGTGGGACAGATACGCAGTATTTT. Protein: CASSVVGSGTDTQYF.

The gene calls are TRBV19 and TRBJ1-5; D remains ambiguous. The V end was cut by 5 bases, the J end by 7 bases, with 21 bases between. Germline V gene data show CDR1 as LNHDA and CDR2 as SQIVND (reference sequence). The CDR3 contains 16 residues. The CDR3 DNA reads as TGTGCCAGTAGTCGATACGGTCCCACTCAAAACCAGCCCCAGCATTTT. Its protein is CASSRYGPTQNQPQHF.

This clone was seen once. This chain joins TRBV18 and TRBJ2-2, with D perhaps matching TRBD2 (6 bases). This CDR3 comprises 16 residues. CDR1 KGHSH and CDR2 LQKENI come from the germline V gene. V lost 6 bases, J lost 2 bases, and 16 bases lay in between. CDR3: CASSRDHSGNTGELFF. The CDR3, as DNA: TGTGCCAGCTCTCGTGACCATAGCGGAAACACCGGGGAGCTGTTTTTT.

The V call is TRBV5-1, the J call TRBJ1-1; weak D call: TRBD1 (6 bases). CDR3 length: 14 residues. Trimming cost V 1 base and J 4 bases, with 11 bases left between them. Germline CDR1 SGHRS, CDR2 YFSETQ. The CDR3 DNA follows: TGCGCCAGCAGCTTGCGGACAGACGGCACTGAAGCTTTCTTT. Its protein product is CASSLRTDGTEAFF.

The chain carries TRBV5-1 and TRBJ1-2; the D is unclear. With 0 bases removed from V and 8 bases from J, the gap between germline ends came to 11 bases. The CDR3 loop spans 13 amino acids. Germline V gene sequence: CDR1 SGHRS, CDR2 YFSETQ. CDR3 residues: CASSLENPVGYTF. The CDR3 region has the DNA TGCGCCAGCAGCTTGGAAAATCCGGTCGGCTACACCTTC.

The chain is built from TRBV5-1 and TRBJ2-5, with TRBD2 matching over 12 bases. This CDR3 has 15 residues. The V and J ends lost 3 bases and 5 bases, in that order; junction bases with no gene match: 5. From germline, CDR1 is SGHRS and CDR2 YFSETQ. The CDR3 loop reads CASSWRTSGTETQYF. The DNA for the CDR3 is TGCGCCAGCAGCTGGCGGACTAGCGGGACGGAGACCCAGTACTTC.

The genes are TRBV7-3 and TRBJ2-5; the match to TRBD2 covers 7 bases. Germline V gene lookup returns CDR1 SGHTA and CDR2 FQGTGA. J gave up 2 bases and V 2 bases, and 8 bases lay outside the gene matches. The CDR3 is 16 residues long. CDR3 nucleotide sequence: TGTGCCAGCAGCTTACTGGTGGGAGGGGTGCAAGAGACCCAGTACTTC. Protein product: CASSLLVGGVQETQYF.

This clone was detected once. V usage is TRBV9 and J usage is TRBJ1-6; D may be TRBD1 (6 bases). Trimming took off 3 bases at V and 12 bases at J, with 10 bases between the two ends. The CDR3 sequence is 12 residues long. CDR1 is SGDLS and CDR2 is YYNGEE in the germline V gene. In nucleotides, the CDR3 is TGTGCCAGCAGCGAACAGGGTTTACCCCTCCACTTT. Its translation is CASSEQGLPLHF.

J is TRBJ1-2 and V is TRBV27; TRBD1 might be the D (6 bases). Germline V gene sequence: CDR1 MNHEY, CDR2 SMNVEV (reference sequence). Trimming removed 4 bases at V and 4 bases at J, with 13 bases between. CDR3 size: 14 residues. The CDR3 DNA reads as TGTGCCAGCAGTTCCCTGGACAGCCTCTATGGCTACACCTTC. It yields the protein CASSSLDSLYGYTF.

The J gene is TRBJ2-2, the V gene TRBV4-2, with no clear D. The CDR3 is 13 amino acids. Germline V gene lookup returns CDR1 LGHNA and CDR2 YNFKEQ. V gave up 4 bases and J gave up 6 bases, with 9 bases separating them. The CDR3 here is CASSRPPAGELFF. The CDR3 nucleotides read TGTGCCAGCAGCCGCCCTCCGGCCGGGGAGCTGTTTTTT.

The genes are TRBV19 and TRBJ2-5; 7 bases match TRBD2. The CDR3 loop spans 14 amino acids. V gave up 7 bases and J gave up 0 bases; unmatched junction bases: 5. Germline lookup yields CDR1 LNHDA and CDR2 SQIVND (reference sequence). The CDR3 DNA follows: TGTGCCAGTAAGGTCGGGACTAACCAAGAGACCCAGTACTTC. Residues: CASKVGTNQETQYF.

The chain links TRBV5-1 to TRBJ2-1, with 7 bases aligning to TRBD2. Trimming cost V 4 bases and J 0 bases; bases outside gene matches: 4. This CDR3 region has 15 residues. Germline CDR1 is SGHRS and CDR2 is YFSETQ. The CDR3, as DNA: TGCGCCAGCAGCCGGGGGGAGGGCTCCTACAATGAGCAGTTCTTC. Translating it yields CASSRGEGSYNEQFF.

CDR3 in DNA: TGTGCCAGCAGCTTAGGGGCCGGATCCTACGAGCAGTACTTC. This translates into CASSLGAGSYEQYF. The chain uses TRBV7-9 and TRBJ2-7; D unresolved. The CDR3 is 14 residues long. The germline V and J ends were trimmed by 1 base and 1 base, with 8 bases remaining between them. Germline loops: CDR1 SEHNR, CDR2 FQNEAQ (reference sequence).

The CDR3 DNA is TGTGCCAGTAGTGCACCACAGGGGCGCGGGGAGCTGTTTTTT. Translated: CASSAPQGRGELFF. This chain connects TRBV19 to TRBJ2-2, with 7 bases that match TRBD1. The length of the CDR3 is 14 residues. Per the germline V gene, CDR1 is LNHDA and CDR2 is SQIVND (reference sequence). V gave up 5 bases and J gave up 7 bases; unmatched junction bases: 7.